These T cell receptor beta chains were read from a single sample in a study of cytomegalovirus exposure and HLA in healthy donors. Method: immunoSEQ multiplex PCR; TCRdb's copy keeps in-frame clones and lacks some. The data show some 61,000 clones, approximately 75% seen once. The specimen was PBMCs. The receptors derive from a human donor in good health. The CDR3 runs from the conserved cysteine through the conserved F or W. Fields, in order: V gene, clone size, D gene, J gene, CDR3 protein, CDR3 DNA. The D gene is left open where the match is weak. The listing skips clone size in some rows; elsewhere it reads once, few, many or a size class.

TRBV7-2	-	TRBD2	TRBJ2-7	CASSKLAGAEQYF	TGTGCCAGCAGTAAACTAGCGGGGGCTGAGCAGTACTTC
TRBV5-1	-	TRBD1	TRBJ2-2	CASSWRTGDTGELFF	TGCGCCAGCAGCTGGCGGACAGGGGACACCGGGGAGCTGTTTTTT
TRBV4-1	-	TRBD1	TRBJ1-5	CASSQEGTGGGEPQHF	TGCGCCAGCAGCCAAGAGGGGACAGGGGGCGGGGAGCCCCAGCATTTT
TRBV5-1	-	-	TRBJ2-5	CASSLFSKQETQYF	TGCGCCAGCAGCTTGTTTAGTAAGCAAGAGACCCAGTACTTC
TRBV11-3	-	-	TRBJ2-2	CASSLDSGVNTGELFF	TGTGCCAGCAGCTTAGATTCCGGGGTTAACACCGGGGAGCTGTTTTTT
TRBV19	-	TRBD1	TRBJ1-1	CASSDRVGTEAFF	TGTGCCAGTAGTGACAGGGTTGGCACTGAAGCTTTCTTT
TRBV5-1	-	TRBD2	TRBJ2-5	CASSLGPSGGYQETQYF	TGCGCCAGCAGCTTGGGCCCCAGCGGGGGCTACCAAGAGACCCAGTACTTC
TRBV5-1	-	-	TRBJ1-1	CASSFEGRGTEAFF	TGCGCCAGCAGCTTTGAAGGCAGGGGCACTGAAGCTTTCTTT
TRBV6-4	-	-	TRBJ2-3	CATRGGRADTQYF	TGTGCCACCCGAGGGGGACGAGCAGATACGCAGTATTTT
TRBV18	-	-	TRBJ2-7	CASSRDYEQYF	TGTGCCAGCTCCCGCGACTACGAGCAGTACTTC
TRBV27	-	-	TRBJ2-1	CASSFSSDSAAGQFF	TGTGCCAGCAGTTTTTCCTCGGACTCGGCGGCGGGGCAGTTCTTC
TRBV2	-	-	TRBJ1-2	CASRESGYTF	TGTGCCAGCAGGGAGTCTGGCTACACCTTC
TRBV2	-	TRBD1	TRBJ1-4	CASSSQGATNEKLFF	TGTGCCAGCAGTTCCCAGGGGGCAACTAATGAAAAACTGTTTTTT
TRBV10-3	-	-	TRBJ1-1	CAISEGLGGIAEAFF	TGTGCCATCAGTGAGGGGCTGGGGGGGATAGCTGAAGCTTTCTTT
TRBV18	few	TRBD1	TRBJ2-5	CASSQDRADQETQYF	TGTGCCAGCTCACAGGACAGGGCGGACCAAGAGACCCAGTACTTC
TRBV9	-	TRBD2	TRBJ2-1	CASSGLQRGPLREQFF	TGTGCCAGCAGCGGTCTTCAGCGGGGGCCACTCAGGGAGCAGTTCTTC
TRBV5-6	-	-	TRBJ2-5	CASSLGGLAPETQYF	TGTGCCAGCAGCTTGGGGGGACTGGCACCGGAGACCCAGTACTTC
TRBV29-1	-	TRBD2	TRBJ2-1	CSVGGGSSYNEQFF	TGCAGCGTTGGCGGGGGTAGCTCCTACAATGAGCAGTTCTTC
TRBV2	-	-	TRBJ2-7	CASSEASRGGWKISEQYF	TGTGCCAGCAGTGAAGCCTCTAGGGGGGGGTGGAAAATAAGCGAGCAGTACTTC
TRBV5-1	-	-	TRBJ1-6	CASSLDRKTANSPLHF	TGCGCCAGCAGCTTGGACAGGAAAACCGCTAATTCACCCCTCCACTTT
TRBV25-1	-	-	TRBJ1-6	CASSHRDTNSPLHF	TGTGCCAGCAGTCACCGGGACACCAATTCACCCCTCCACTTT
TRBV5-6	-	-	TRBJ1-1	CASSLSNTEAFF	TGTGCCAGCAGCTTAAGCAACACTGAAGCTTTCTTT
TRBV18	few	TRBD1	TRBJ1-5	CASSLQGWTQPQHF	TGTGCCAGCTCACTACAGGGGTGGACTCAGCCCCAGCATTTT
TRBV7-9	-	-	TRBJ2-5	CASKQGSRETQYF	TGTGCCAGCAAGCAGGGGTCACGAGAGACCCAGTACTTC
TRBV4-3	-	-	TRBJ2-5	CASSQEGGAYQETQYF	TGCGCCAGCAGCCAAGAGGGGGGGGCCTACCAAGAGACCCAGTACTTC
TRBV19	-	-	TRBJ2-5	CASSTDPRQGVETQYF	TGTGCCAGTAGTACCGACCCCCGGCAGGGTGTAGAGACCCAGTACTTC
TRBV4-1	-	TRBD1	TRBJ1-1	CASSHGSGQMNTEAFF	TGCGCCAGCAGCCATGGATCGGGACAGATGAACACTGAAGCTTTCTTT
TRBV18	few	TRBD1	TRBJ1-5	CASSLRQGAVQPQHF	TGTGCCAGCTCACTGCGACAGGGGGCTGTTCAGCCCCAGCATTTT